These 31 T cell receptor beta chains share one sample of origin, sequenced in a study of identifying expanded T cells in peripheral blood (dated by TCRdb to the late 2010s). Libraries were constructed by the immunoSEQ multiplex PCR assay. TCRdb took this table from immuneACCESS and kept in-frame rearrangements with V and J called. Such tables lack part of the clones; where checked against another copy, unresolved V genes explain under half of the gap, and the rest is unexplained. The sample has 100,000 to 110,000 clones on record, 88% of them singletons. Clones ranked in the top ten supply around 5% of the sample. The specimen was blood. These receptors were obtained from a person aged 18-70 years in good health.

The chain has TRBV18 and TRBJ1-6; 7 bases line up with TRBD1. CDR3 size: 15 residues. Germline lookup yields CDR1 KGHSH and CDR2 LQKENI. V lost 3 bases to trimming and J lost 12 bases; unmatched junction nucleotides: 11. CDR3 residues: CASSPRGTEMKPLHF. In DNA, the CDR3 is TGTGCCAGCTCACCTCGAGGGACAGAGATGAAACCCCTCCACTTT.

The rearrangement uses TRBV7-2 and TRBJ1-6; D is unclear. Germline CDR1 reads SGHTA; CDR2 reads FQGNSA. The CDR3 sequence is 12 residues long. V lost 8 bases, J lost 9 bases, and 11 bases lay in between. The CDR3 spells CASGWVGSPLHF. CDR3 nucleotides: TGTGCCAGCGGCTGGGTGGGTTCACCCCTCCACTTT.

This clone appeared a single time. The V gene is TRBV5-1, the J gene TRBJ2-5, with D perhaps matching TRBD2 (6 bases). The length of the CDR3 is 14 residues. Germline CDR1 reads SGHRS; CDR2 reads YFSETQ. V was trimmed by 2 bases and J by 1 base, leaving 9 bases between them. CDR3 sequence: CASSFGGSQETQYF. Here the CDR3 DNA reads TGCGCCAGCAGCTTTGGGGGGAGCCAAGAGACCCAGTACTTC.

The chain is built from TRBV7-3 and TRBJ2-7; 8 bases line up with TRBD1. The V gene end was trimmed by 5 bases and the J gene end by 2 bases; junction bases not matched to a gene: 5. Per the germline V gene, CDR1 is SGHTA and CDR2 is FQGTGA. CDR3 length: 14 amino acids. CDR3 region: CASSPGGVPYEQYF. In nucleotides, the CDR3 is TGTGCCAGCAGCCCAGGGGGCGTACCCTACGAGCAGTACTTC.

The chain combines TRBV21-1 with TRBJ1-5. TRBV21-1 is a documented pseudogene. The CDR3 extends over 16 amino acids. The CDR3 bases are TGTGCCAGCAGTGAGGGAGGGGACGCTTCGCGTCAGCCCCAGCATTTT. The encoded protein is CASSEGGDASRQPQHF.

This chain uses TRBV19 with TRBJ1-6, with a possible D match to TRBD1 (6 bases). Deletions cut 4 bases from V and 6 bases from J, with 13 bases between. Per the germline V gene, CDR1 is LNHDA and CDR2 is SQIVND (reference sequence). The CDR3 covers 15 residues. The CDR3 DNA is TGTGCCAGTAGTAGCGGGAAGGGGGGTAATTCACCCCTCCACTTT. It translates to CASSSGKGGNSPLHF.

The chain has TRBV4-3 and TRBJ1-3; D is uncertain. The V end was cut by 4 bases, the J end by 4 bases, with 17 bases between. The CDR3 totals 16 residues. From germline, CDR1 is LGHNA and CDR2 YSLEER. CDR3 region: CASSPEPSTQGNTIYF. The CDR3 DNA reads TGCGCCAGCAGCCCGGAGCCGTCCACACAGGGAAACACCATATATTTT.

CDR3 sequence: CASSSALGASREAFF. The DNA of the CDR3 is TGCGCCAGCAGCTCGGCTTTGGGGGCGAGCCGTGAAGCTTTCTTT. The V gene is TRBV5-1, the J gene TRBJ1-1; perhaps TRBD1 as D (6 bases). CDR1 is SGHRS, CDR2 YFSETQ, per germline. CDR3 length equals 15 residues. Trimming stripped 3 bases from V and 7 bases from J, with 19 bases between.

The V gene is TRBV7-2, the J gene TRBJ1-2; D call uncertain. In germline, CDR1 is SGHTA, CDR2 FQGNSA. Trimming shortened V by 0 bases and J by 4 bases, and 9 bases separated the two germline ends. The CDR3 has 14 amino acids. CDR3 DNA: TGTGCCAGCAGCTTAGCGCTCTCCGTCTATGGCTACACCTTC. Its protein is CASSLALSVYGYTF.

The chain is built from TRBV30 and TRBJ1-2; D unclear. Germline lookup yields CDR1 GTSNPN and CDR2 SVGIG (reference sequence). The CDR3 is 14 residues long. Trimming took off 0 bases at V and 3 bases at J, with 11 bases between the two ends. CDR3 bases: TGTGCCTGGAGTGTAAAAGGGTCTCACTATGGCTACACCTTC. As protein: CAWSVKGSHYGYTF.

The V gene is TRBV19, the J gene TRBJ2-7, with TRBD1 identical over 8 bases. The CDR3 has 15 residues. The J segment lost 2 bases and the V segment lost 4 bases, leaving 7 bases of the junction unmatched. CDR1 and CDR2 (germline): LNHDA, SQIVND (reference sequence). In DNA form, the CDR3 reads TGTGCCAGTAGTAATCTGGACAGGGTTCCCTACGAGCAGTACTTC. This translates into CASSNLDRVPYEQYF.

The genes are TRBV10-3 and TRBJ2-5; tentative D call: TRBD1 (5 bases). The germline CDR1 and CDR2 sequences are ENHRY and SYGVKD. V was cut by 6 bases and J by 3 bases, with 11 bases left in between. This CDR3 has 13 amino acids. The CDR3 DNA reads as TGTGCCATCAGGGGGCTGTTGAAAGAGACCCAGTACTTC. As protein: CAIRGLLKETQYF.

This clone was seen just once. The chain recombines TRBV29-1 with TRBJ2-3, with D possibly TRBD1 on 5 matching bases. The CDR3 has 13 amino acids. V was trimmed by 7 bases and J by 3 bases, leaving 14 bases between them. Germline V CDR1 and CDR2: SQVTM, ANQGSEA. CDR3 amino acids: CSGRGGWTDTQYF. Written as DNA, the CDR3 is TGCAGCGGTAGGGGCGGTTGGACAGATACGCAGTATTTT.

The J gene is TRBJ2-7, the V gene TRBV6-1; tentatively, D is TRBD1 (6 bases). The ends were cut back, 4 bases at V and 2 bases at J, with 9 bases in the middle. The germline gives CDR1 MNHNS, CDR2 SASEGT. The CDR3 is made up of 13 amino acids. For the CDR3, the DNA is TGTGCCAGCAGTGTCGAGGGGGCCTACGAGCAGTACTTC. Protein product: CASSVEGAYEQYF.

The chain recombines TRBV29-1 with TRBJ2-2; 8 nucleotides match TRBD1. Germline CDR1 is SQVTM and CDR2 is ANQGSEA. The CDR3 extends over 13 amino acids. Unmatched junction bases numbered 7, after V lost 7 bases and J lost 6 bases. The DNA of the CDR3 is TGCAGCGCTGGACAGGGCTTTGCCGGGGAGCTGTTTTTT. This sequence encodes CSAGQGFAGELFF.

CDR3 protein: CASSARNPNYGYTF. The CDR3 region has the DNA TGTGCCAGCAGTGCGCGGAACCCTAACTATGGCTACACCTTC. V usage is TRBV2 and J usage is TRBJ1-2; D remains ambiguous. Per germline, CDR1 SNHLY and CDR2 FYNNEI. V lost 4 bases, J lost 0 bases, and 9 bases lay in between. The CDR3 sequence is 14 residues long.

The chain couples TRBV9 to TRBJ1-1, with 7 bases fitting TRBD1. Looked up from germline, CDR1 is SGDLS and CDR2 is YYNGEE. The CDR3 is made up of 15 amino acids. Trimming took 3 bases from V and 3 from J; bases not matched to a gene: 8. CDR3 sequence: CASSATTGRDTEAFF. In DNA, the CDR3 is TGTGCCAGCAGCGCGACGACAGGGAGGGACACTGAAGCTTTCTTT. The variable domain in full, with the rest retrieved from reference TRBV9 and TRBJ1-1, is DSGVTQTPKHLITATGQRVTLRCSPRSGDLSVYWYQQSLDQGLQFLIQYYNGEERAKGNILERFSAQQFPDLHSELNLSSLELGDSALYFCASSATTGRDTEAFFGQGTRLTVV.

The chain is built from TRBV18 and TRBJ2-2; TRBD2 aligns across 7 bases. This CDR3 has 17 amino acids. V lost 2 bases, J lost 0 bases, and 6 bases stayed unmatched. Germline V CDR1 and CDR2: KGHSH, LQKENI. CDR3 nucleotides: TGTGCCAGCTCACCATTGGTAGCGGGTTCGAACACCGGGGAGCTGTTTTTT. Protein sequence: CASSPLVAGSNTGELFF.

The V call is TRBV19, the J call TRBJ2-1; 11 bases agree with TRBD2. The CDR3 spans 14 residues. J lost 3 bases, V lost 7 bases, and 2 bases had no gene match. From germline, CDR1 is LNHDA and CDR2 SQIVND (reference sequence). The chain's CDR3 is CASKGLAGYNEQFF. DNA for the CDR3: TGTGCCAGTAAAGGACTAGCGGGCTACAATGAGCAGTTCTTC. The whole variable domain, remainder taken from reference TRBV19 and TRBJ2-1, is DGGITQSPKYLFRKEGQNVTLSCEQNLNHDAMYWYRQDPGQGLRLIYYSQIVNDFQKGDIAEGYSVSREKKESFPLTVTSAQKNPTAFYLCASKGLAGYNEQFFGPGTRLTVL.

CDR3 DNA: TGTGCCAGCAGCGTAGACCCTGGGCGTACTGAAGCTTTCTTT. Translation gives CASSVDPGRTEAFF. The chain carries TRBV9 and TRBJ1-1, with unresolved D. The germline V and J ends were trimmed by 0 bases and 5 bases, with 11 bases remaining between them. CDR1 is SGDLS and CDR2 is YYNGEE in the germline V gene. The CDR3 has 14 residues.

This chain uses TRBV19 with TRBJ1-2, with D perhaps matching TRBD1 (5 bases). This CDR3 comprises 16 residues. Trimming shortened V by 7 bases and J by 0 bases, and 18 bases separated the two germline ends. Germline loops: CDR1 LNHDA, CDR2 SQIVND (reference sequence). CDR3 DNA sequence: TGTGCCAGTACCATCCCGGACACAGAATCTAACTATGGCTACACCTTC. It encodes CASTIPDTESNYGYTF.

The rearrangement links TRBV7-6 to TRBJ2-7; 9 nucleotides agree with TRBD1. Germline CDR1 and CDR2: SGHVS and FNYEAQ. With V trimmed by 3 bases and J by 0 bases, 3 bases remained unmatched. The CDR3 loop spans 15 amino acids. The CDR3 loop is CASSFTTGGSYEQYF. The CDR3 DNA follows: TGTGCCAGCAGCTTTACGACAGGGGGCTCCTACGAGCAGTACTTC.

The rearrangement uses TRBV15 and TRBJ1-5, with D unresolved. The CDR3 is made up of 12 amino acids. Per germline, CDR1 LNHNV and CDR2 YYDKDF (reference sequence). Between the trimmed V and J ends, which lost 0 bases and 9 bases, there was a span of 6 bases. The CDR3 sequence is CATSRDFGPQHF. The CDR3 DNA is TGTGCCACCAGCAGAGATTTCGGGCCCCAGCATTTT.

This chain uses TRBV6-5 with TRBJ1-6; 9 positions match TRBD1. V lost 7 bases, J lost 7 bases, and 5 bases stayed unmatched. Germline CDR1 and CDR2: MNHEY and SVGAGI. The CDR3 extends over 14 amino acids. DNA for the CDR3: TGTGCCAGCATGATGGGACAGGGCAATTCACCCCTCCACTTT. It specifies CASMMGQGNSPLHF.

The J gene is TRBJ1-5, the V gene TRBV4-2; D is unclear. Trimming took off 0 bases at V and 3 bases at J, with 9 bases between the two ends. The germline CDR1 and CDR2 sequences are LGHNA and YNFKEQ. This CDR3 spans 15 amino acids. CDR3 protein: CASSQDQGPNQPQHF. The CDR3 DNA reads as TGTGCCAGCAGCCAAGATCAAGGCCCCAATCAGCCCCAGCATTTT.

The rearrangement uses TRBV6-5 and TRBJ1-2, with 9 bases aligning to TRBD1. The CDR3 spans 14 residues. V was clipped by 6 bases and J by 3 bases; unmatched bases: 5. CDR1 MNHEY and CDR2 SVGAGI come from the germline V gene. The DNA of the CDR3 is TGTGCCAGCAGGAAACAGGGGGCTGACTATGGCTACACCTTC. It codes for CASRKQGADYGYTF.

This sequence joins TRBV7-9 and TRBJ2-5; D is unclear. The CDR3 sequence is 15 residues long. Trimming shortened V by 5 bases and J by 0 bases, and 13 bases separated the two germline ends. CDR1 and CDR2 (germline): SEHNR, FQNEAQ (reference sequence). The CDR3 sequence is CASSLESVNQETQYF. CDR3 nucleotide sequence: TGTGCCAGCAGCCTAGAGTCGGTTAACCAAGAGACCCAGTACTTC.

The chain has TRBV27 and TRBJ1-5, with D possibly TRBD1 on 6 matching bases. Germline V gene lookup returns CDR1 MNHEY and CDR2 SMNVEV (reference sequence). The CDR3 runs to 17 residues. Trimming removed 2 bases at V and 5 bases at J, with 19 bases between. This chain's CDR3 is CASSLQFRGLGDQPQHF. The CDR3, as DNA: TGTGCCAGCAGTTTACAGTTCAGGGGATTAGGCGATCAGCCCCAGCATTTT.

The V and J genes are TRBV7-9 and TRBJ1-5; D gene uncertain. V was trimmed by 1 base and J by 5 bases, leaving 21 bases between them. Germline-derived CDR1 and CDR2 are SEHNR and FQNEAQ (reference sequence). The CDR3 extends over 18 amino acids. The CDR3 bases are TGTGCCAGCAGCTTAGGGCAAGGGCTAGTTAGGGAGGATCAGCCCCAGCATTTT. Translating gives CASSLGQGLVREDQPQHF.

This chain connects TRBV5-5 to TRBJ2-2; unclear D gene. Per the germline V gene, CDR1 is SGHKS and CDR2 is YYEKEE (reference sequence). The CDR3 length is 14 residues. Trimming cost V 2 bases and J 3 bases, with 8 bases left between them. CDR3 sequence reads: CASSLSYYTGELFF. Here the CDR3 DNA reads TGTGCCAGCAGCTTATCCTACTACACCGGGGAGCTGTTTTTT.

The V gene is TRBV10-3, the J gene TRBJ1-2; D is unclear. Germline-derived CDR1 and CDR2 are ENHRY and SYGVKD. Trimming took 0 bases from V and 0 from J, leaving 8 bases between them. The CDR3 sequence is 15 residues long. In nucleotides, the CDR3 is TGTGCCATCAGTGAGTCAGGTATTTCTAACTATGGCTACACCTTC. Amino acid sequence: CAISESGISNYGYTF.